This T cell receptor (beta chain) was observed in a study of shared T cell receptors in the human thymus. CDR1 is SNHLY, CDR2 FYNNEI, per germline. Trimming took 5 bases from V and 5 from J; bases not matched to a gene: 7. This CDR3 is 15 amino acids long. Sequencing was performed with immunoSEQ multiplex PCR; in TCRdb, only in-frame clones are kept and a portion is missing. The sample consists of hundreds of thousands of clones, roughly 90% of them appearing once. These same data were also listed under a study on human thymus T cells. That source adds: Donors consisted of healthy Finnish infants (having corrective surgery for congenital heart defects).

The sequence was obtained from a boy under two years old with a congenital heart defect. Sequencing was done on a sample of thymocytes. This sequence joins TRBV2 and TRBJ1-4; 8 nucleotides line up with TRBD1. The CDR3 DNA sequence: TGTGCCAGCAGTCTTACAGGGGGTGTAAATGAAAAACTGTTTTTT. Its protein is CASSLTGGVNEKLFF.